One sample yielded the 18 T cell receptor beta chains listed below, sequenced in a study of T-cell memory formation after mild COVID-19. From the 5' RACE reads, TCRdb called clonotypes with MiXCR, one entry per CDR3 protein. The sample records roughly 600,000 distinct CDR3 sequences, about a sixth being singletons. The material sequenced was PBMCs or a T cell subset sorted from them (not recorded which). These receptors all stem from an adult woman who had mild COVID-19 (a few samples of this study predate the infection). Cell type and time point are not known.

The V call is TRBV28, the J call TRBJ1-1, with D possibly TRBD1 on 5 matching bases. The CDR3 is 14 residues long. V was clipped by 7 bases and J by 1 base, with 13 bases between them. Germline V gene lookup returns CDR1 MDHEN and CDR2 SYDVKM. The CDR3 DNA follows: TGTGCCAGCATTACCCCCGGGGGGAACACTGAAGCTTTCTTT. Protein sequence: CASITPGGNTEAFF.

The table lists this clonotype with a few counts. The rearrangement joins TRBV5-1 to TRBJ1-4; D unresolved. V was shortened by 4 bases and J by 8 bases, with 18 bases between the two germline ends. The CDR3 spans 15 residues. CDR1 is SGHRS, CDR2 YFSETQ, per germline. CDR3 protein: CASSTGRTGPEKLFF. The CDR3 coding sequence is TGCGCCAGCAGCACCGGGAGGACCGGGCCAGAAAAACTGTTTTTT.

The chain joins TRBV4-1 to TRBJ2-7; the match to TRBD2 covers 7 bases. CDR1 and CDR2 (germline): MGHRA, YSYEKL. Unmatched junction bases numbered 6, after V lost 0 bases and J lost 7 bases. CDR3 size: 14 residues. This CDR3 is CASSQETGGAEQYF. CDR3 DNA sequence: TGCGCCAGCAGCCAAGAAACGGGGGGAGCGGAGCAGTACTTC.

The chain is built from TRBV10-3 and TRBJ1-5, with D tentatively TRBD1 (5 bases). This CDR3 is 14 amino acids long. Between the trimmed V and J ends, which lost 6 bases and 5 bases, there was a span of 14 bases. The V gene's germline CDR1 is ENHRY and CDR2 SYGVKD. CDR3 in DNA: TGTGCCATCAGGGCTCAGGGTAGTTATCAGCCCCAGCATTTT. Translation gives CAIRAQGSYQPQHF.

This clonotype has a handful of counts. The J gene is TRBJ2-2, the V gene TRBV29-1; D uncertain. V shed 2 bases and J shed 0 bases, with 4 bases lying between them. The germline V gene encodes CDR1 SQVTM and CDR2 ANQGSEA. The CDR3 extends over 13 amino acids. CDR3 nucleotides: TGCAGCGTTGAAACAGCGAACACCGGGGAGCTGTTTTTT. This codes for CSVETANTGELFF.

This chain connects TRBV12-3 or TRBV12-4 to TRBJ1-3; no clear D. Trimming took off 5 bases at V and 9 bases at J, with 17 bases between the two ends. There are 14 residues in the CDR3. This CDR3 reads CASSRALREGTIYF. CDR3 DNA sequence: TGTGCCAGCAGTCGGGCCTTGCGAGAGGGCACCATATATTTT.

This clonotype was detected a few times. The V call is TRBV29-1, the J call TRBJ2-5, with TRBD2 identical over 16 bases. J gave up 4 bases and V 6 bases, and 11 bases lay outside the gene matches. The V gene's germline CDR1 is SQVTM and CDR2 ANQGSEA. The CDR3 consists of 17 residues. The CDR3 loop reads CSVNPGLAGGPRETQYF. CDR3 bases: TGCAGCGTCAACCCGGGACTAGCGGGAGGGCCGAGAGAGACCCAGTACTTC.

The V gene is TRBV5-1, the J gene TRBJ1-3; a possible D gene is TRBD1 (6 bases). This CDR3 has 16 residues. Trimming pared 5 bases from V and 3 bases from J, leaving 18 bases between. Germline V gene lookup returns CDR1 SGHRS and CDR2 YFSETQ. CDR3 sequence reads: CASSFGGGAFGNTIYF. The DNA for the CDR3 is TGCGCCAGCAGTTTCGGGGGGGGCGCTTTTGGAAACACCATATATTTT.

This sequence joins TRBV19 and TRBJ2-1, with D perhaps TRBD2 (5 bases). This CDR3 has 15 residues. In germline, CDR1 is LNHDA, CDR2 SQIVND (reference sequence). Trimming removed 3 bases from V and 4 bases from J, with 13 bases in between. DNA of the CDR3: TGTGCCAGTAGTATTGGAGCGGTACCGTACAATGAGCAGTTCTTC. This translates into CASSIGAVPYNEQFF.

V gene TRBV6-5 combines with J gene TRBJ2-7; 9 bases are a match to TRBD2. Per the germline V gene, CDR1 is MNHEY and CDR2 is SVGAGI. V dropped 5 bases and J dropped 8; count of bases not matched to a gene: 7. The CDR3 has 13 residues. The CDR3 DNA is TGTGCCAGCAGTACCGGACTAGCGAACCAGCAGTACTTC. It yields the protein CASSTGLANQQYF.

The chain recombines TRBV15 with TRBJ1-1; 10 bases agree with TRBD1. Per the germline V gene, CDR1 is LNHNV and CDR2 is YYDKDF (reference sequence). V dropped 2 bases and J dropped 4; count of bases not matched to a gene: 4. The CDR3 has 15 amino acids. In DNA, the CDR3 is TGTGCCACCAGCAGACTCGGACAGGGGGGCACTGAAGCTTTCTTT. Translation: CATSRLGQGGTEAFF.

This clonotype was seen more than once but under ten times. The chain is built from TRBV5-1 and TRBJ2-1; a possible D gene is TRBD1 (6 bases). Trimming removed 1 base at V and 8 bases at J, with 16 bases between. This CDR3 contains 15 residues. From germline, CDR1 is SGHRS and CDR2 YFSETQ. The CDR3 sequence is CASSLSGDGDDEQFF. CDR3 sequence (DNA): TGCGCCAGCAGCTTGTCAGGGGACGGGGATGATGAGCAGTTCTTC.

This rearrangement joins TRBV20-1 to TRBJ1-5; TRBD1 matches 12 bases. Unmatched junction bases numbered 10, after V lost 5 bases and J lost 2 bases. Germline V gives CDR1 DFQATT, CDR2 SNEGSKA (reference sequence). The CDR3 is made up of 17 amino acids. The CDR3 reads CSALTPGTGGGNQPQHF. CDR3 nucleotide sequence: TGCAGTGCTTTAACTCCCGGGACAGGGGGCGGCAATCAGCCCCAGCATTTT.

The CDR3 DNA reads TGTGCCAGCAGCTCAGCGCCAACCCGCACAGATACGCAGTATTTT. Protein sequence: CASSSAPTRTDTQYF. The V call is TRBV7-9, the J call TRBJ2-3; D is unresolved. Trimming left V 4 bases short and J 1 base short, with 12 bases between. CDR3 size: 15 residues. Germline-derived CDR1 and CDR2 are SEHNR and FQNEAQ (reference sequence).

V is TRBV20-1 and J is TRBJ2-2; the D gene is possibly TRBD2 (5 bases). Trimming took off 6 bases at V and 4 bases at J, with 18 bases between the two ends. Germline assignment: CDR1 DFQATT and CDR2 SNEGSKA (reference sequence). The CDR3 consists of 15 residues. The CDR3 DNA is TGCAGTGCAAGGTTCTCGGGGTATTCCACCGGGGAGCTGTTTTTT. Its translation is CSARFSGYSTGELFF.

V usage is TRBV6-1 and J usage is TRBJ1-2; possibly TRBD1 for D (6 bases). This CDR3 has 15 residues. Germline loops: CDR1 MNHNS, CDR2 SASEGT. V gave up 4 bases and J gave up 6 bases, with 18 bases separating them. The DNA for the CDR3 is TGTGCCAGCAGTGCTTGGACAGCCGCCGGCGATGGCTACACCTTC. Translation: CASSAWTAAGDGYTF.

This clonotype was seen only a few times. The chain recombines TRBV7-3 with TRBJ1-3; D is uncertain. The germline V gene has CDR1 SGHTA and CDR2 FQGTGA. The CDR3 runs 15 residues. V was cut by 3 bases and J by 0 bases, with 9 bases left in between. This CDR3 reads CASSLDGNSGNTIYF. As DNA, the CDR3 is TGTGCCAGCAGCTTGGACGGTAACTCTGGAAACACCATATATTTT.

The V gene is TRBV7-2, the J gene TRBJ1-5; D is ambiguous. Germline values: CDR1 SGHTA, CDR2 FQGNSA. The CDR3 length is 15 residues. V lost 5 bases to trimming and J lost 4 bases, with 15 bases between them. The CDR3 here is CASSAGIWLNQPQHF. DNA for the CDR3: TGTGCCAGCAGCGCCGGGATTTGGCTTAATCAGCCCCAGCATTTT.